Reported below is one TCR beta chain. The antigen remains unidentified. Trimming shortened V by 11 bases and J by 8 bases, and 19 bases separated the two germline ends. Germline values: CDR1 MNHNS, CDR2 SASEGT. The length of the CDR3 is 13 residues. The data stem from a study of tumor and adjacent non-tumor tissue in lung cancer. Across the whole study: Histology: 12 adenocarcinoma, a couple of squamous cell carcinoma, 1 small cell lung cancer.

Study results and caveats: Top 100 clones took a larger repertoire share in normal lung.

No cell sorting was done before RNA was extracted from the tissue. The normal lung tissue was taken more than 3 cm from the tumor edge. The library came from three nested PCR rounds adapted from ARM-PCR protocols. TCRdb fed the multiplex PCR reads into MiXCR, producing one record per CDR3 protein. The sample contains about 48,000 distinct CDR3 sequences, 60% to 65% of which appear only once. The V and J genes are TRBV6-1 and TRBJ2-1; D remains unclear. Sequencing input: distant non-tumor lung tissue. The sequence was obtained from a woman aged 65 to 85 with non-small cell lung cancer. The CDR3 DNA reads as TGTGCCTGTATGGGTCCACTTAACGATGAGCAGTTCTTC. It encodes CACMGPLNDEQFF.